This T cell receptor beta chain was found in a study of T-cell reconstitution after alpha-beta-depleted transplantation in children. In this sample, this clonotype turned up many times. Antigen unknown. The library targeted TCRbeta and was prepared with unique molecular identifiers. A single record per CDR3 protein comes from TCRdb applying MiXCR to the PCR reads. The profile shows around 490,000 distinct CDR3 sequences, about an eighth of them singletons. Regarding the study as a whole: There were reportedly several hundred expanded graft clones from which alpha-beta T cells came about two months after transplant. A year had passed since transplant, and T-cell counts and diversity by then came mostly from newly produced T cells. There were some patients whose high TCRbeta diversity at day 60 came from surviving recipient T cells and thymic progenitors.

The receptor was derived from a female patient aged 2-10 years who had a stem cell transplant for aplastic anemia, so the T cells may come from the graft donor. Source: PBMCs, mostly from graft donor cells, taken 180 days after TCRalphabeta/CD19-depleted stem cell transplant.

CDR3 sequence (DNA): TGCAGTGCTAGCGGGGGGCGGACAGGAACAGATACGCAGTATTTT. Its protein is CSASGGRTGTDTQYF. V and J are TRBV20-1 and TRBJ2-3, with D perhaps assigned TRBD1 or TRBD2 (7 bases each). Trimming took 3 bases from V and 3 from J, leaving 16 bases between them. The CDR3 is 15 amino acids. Per germline, CDR1 DFQATT and CDR2 SNEGSKA (reference sequence).